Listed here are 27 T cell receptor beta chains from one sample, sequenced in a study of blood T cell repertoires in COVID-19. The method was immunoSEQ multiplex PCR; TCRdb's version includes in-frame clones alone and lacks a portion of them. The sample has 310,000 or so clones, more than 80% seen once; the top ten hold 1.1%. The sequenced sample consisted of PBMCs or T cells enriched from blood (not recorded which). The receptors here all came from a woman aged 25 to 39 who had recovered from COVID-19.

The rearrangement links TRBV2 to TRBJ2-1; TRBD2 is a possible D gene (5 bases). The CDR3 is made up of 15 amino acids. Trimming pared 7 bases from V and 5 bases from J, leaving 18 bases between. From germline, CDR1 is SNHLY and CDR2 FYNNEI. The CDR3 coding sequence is TGTGCCAGCACTAGTCTGGGGAGTGGGAACAATGAGCAGTTCTTC. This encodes CASTSLGSGNNEQFF.

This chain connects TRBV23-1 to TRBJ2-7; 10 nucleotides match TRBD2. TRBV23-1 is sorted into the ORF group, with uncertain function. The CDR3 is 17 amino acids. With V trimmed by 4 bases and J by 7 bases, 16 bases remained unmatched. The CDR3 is CASSPFGPSGGVMEQYF. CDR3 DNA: TGCGCCAGCAGTCCATTCGGACCTAGCGGGGGCGTCATGGAGCAGTACTTC.

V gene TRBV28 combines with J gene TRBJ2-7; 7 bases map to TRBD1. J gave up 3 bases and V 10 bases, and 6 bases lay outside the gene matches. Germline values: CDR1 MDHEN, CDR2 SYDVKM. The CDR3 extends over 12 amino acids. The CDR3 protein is CATGTEVYEQYF. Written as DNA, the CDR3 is TGTGCCACCGGGACAGAGGTCTACGAGCAGTACTTC.

CDR3 protein: CASYPSGRAEAFF. The CDR3 nucleotides read TGTGCCAGCTACCCTTCGGGGAGGGCTGAAGCTTTCTTT. The chain employs TRBV6-5 and TRBJ1-1; D uncertain. The germline V and J ends were trimmed by 8 bases and 6 bases, with 16 bases remaining between them. The CDR3 loop spans 13 amino acids. Germline V gene data show CDR1 as MNHEY and CDR2 as SVGAGI.

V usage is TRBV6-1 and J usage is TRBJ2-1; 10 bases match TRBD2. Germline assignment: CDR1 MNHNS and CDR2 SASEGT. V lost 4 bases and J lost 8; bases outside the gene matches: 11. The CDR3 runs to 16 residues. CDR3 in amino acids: CASSAPGLAPLHEQFF. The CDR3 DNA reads TGTGCCAGCAGTGCGCCGGGACTAGCGCCCCTCCATGAGCAGTTCTTC.

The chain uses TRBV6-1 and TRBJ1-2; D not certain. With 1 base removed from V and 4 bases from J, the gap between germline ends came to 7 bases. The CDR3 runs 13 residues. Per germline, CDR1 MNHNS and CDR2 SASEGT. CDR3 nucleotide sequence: TGTGCCAGCAGTGAAGGGGAGAGCTATGGCTACACCTTC. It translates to CASSEGESYGYTF.

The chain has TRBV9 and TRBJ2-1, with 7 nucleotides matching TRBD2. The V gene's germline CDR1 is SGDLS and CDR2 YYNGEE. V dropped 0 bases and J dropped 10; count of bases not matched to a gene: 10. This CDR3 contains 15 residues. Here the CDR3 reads CASSVALSGEGEQFF. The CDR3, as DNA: TGTGCCAGCAGCGTAGCTCTAAGTGGGGAGGGAGAGCAGTTCTTC.

The CDR3 loop is CAWTFQLNGYTF. As DNA, the CDR3 is TGTGCCTGGACCTTTCAACTGAATGGCTACACCTTC. The chain links TRBV30 to TRBJ1-2; D not resolved. Trimming took off 4 bases at V and 6 bases at J, with 12 bases between the two ends. CDR3 length: 12 amino acids. CDR1 and CDR2 (germline): GTSNPN, SVGIG (reference sequence).

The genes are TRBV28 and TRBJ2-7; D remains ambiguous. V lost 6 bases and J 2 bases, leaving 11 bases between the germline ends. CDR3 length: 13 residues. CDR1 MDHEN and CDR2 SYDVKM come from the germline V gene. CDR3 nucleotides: TGTGCCAGCAGATTGATTGGCCCCTACGAGCAGTACTTC. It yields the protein CASRLIGPYEQYF.

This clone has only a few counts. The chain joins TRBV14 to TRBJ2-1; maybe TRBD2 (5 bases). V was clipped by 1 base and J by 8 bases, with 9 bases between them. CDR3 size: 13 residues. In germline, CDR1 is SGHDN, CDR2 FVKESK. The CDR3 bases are TGTGCCAGCAGCCAAGTAGGGAGCGATGAGCAGTTCTTC. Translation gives CASSQVGSDEQFF. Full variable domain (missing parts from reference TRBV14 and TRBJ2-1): EAGVTQFPSHSVIEKGQTVTLRCDPISGHDNLYWYRRVMGKEIKFLLHFVKESKQDESGMPNNRFLAERTGGTYSTLKVQPAELEDSGVYFCASSQVGSDEQFFGPGTRLTVL.

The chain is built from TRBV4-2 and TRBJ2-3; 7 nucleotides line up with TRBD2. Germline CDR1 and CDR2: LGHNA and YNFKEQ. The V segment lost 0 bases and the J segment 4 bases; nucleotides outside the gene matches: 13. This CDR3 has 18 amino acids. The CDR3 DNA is TGTGCCAGCAGCCAAGATCTATCGGGGACTACATCTTCAGATACGCAGTATTTT. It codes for CASSQDLSGTTSSDTQYF.

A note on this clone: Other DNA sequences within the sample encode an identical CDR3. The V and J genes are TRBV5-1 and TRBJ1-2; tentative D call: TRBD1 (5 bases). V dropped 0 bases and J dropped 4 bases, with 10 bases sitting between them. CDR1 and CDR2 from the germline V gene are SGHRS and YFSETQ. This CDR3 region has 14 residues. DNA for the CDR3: TGCGCCAGCAGCTTGGGGCAGGGAGGCTATGGCTACACCTTC. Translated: CASSLGQGGYGYTF.

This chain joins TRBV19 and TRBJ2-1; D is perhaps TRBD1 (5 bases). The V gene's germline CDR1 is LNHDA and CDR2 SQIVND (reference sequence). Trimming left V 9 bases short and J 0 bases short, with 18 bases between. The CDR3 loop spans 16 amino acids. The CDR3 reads CASGPGNVYSYNEQFF. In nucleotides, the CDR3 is TGTGCCAGCGGCCCAGGGAACGTATACTCCTACAATGAGCAGTTCTTC. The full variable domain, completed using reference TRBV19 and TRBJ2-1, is DGGITQSPKYLFRKEGQNVTLSCEQNLNHDAMYWYRQDPGQGLRLIYYSQIVNDFQKGDIAEGYSVSREKKESFPLTVTSAQKNPTAFYLCASGPGNVYSYNEQFFGPGTRLTVL.

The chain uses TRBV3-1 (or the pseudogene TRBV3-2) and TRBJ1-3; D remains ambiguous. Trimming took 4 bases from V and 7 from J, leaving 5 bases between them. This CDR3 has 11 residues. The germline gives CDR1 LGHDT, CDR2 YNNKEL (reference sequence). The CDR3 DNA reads TGTGCCAGCAGCCGCGGGAACACCATATATTTT. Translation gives CASSRGNTIYF.

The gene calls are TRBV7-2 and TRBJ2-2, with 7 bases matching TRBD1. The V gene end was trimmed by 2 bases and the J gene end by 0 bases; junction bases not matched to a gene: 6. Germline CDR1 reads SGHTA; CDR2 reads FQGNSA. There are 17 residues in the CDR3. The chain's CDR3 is CASSLTGVGANTGELFF. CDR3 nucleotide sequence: TGTGCCAGCAGCTTAACAGGGGTGGGCGCGAACACCGGGGAGCTGTTTTTT.

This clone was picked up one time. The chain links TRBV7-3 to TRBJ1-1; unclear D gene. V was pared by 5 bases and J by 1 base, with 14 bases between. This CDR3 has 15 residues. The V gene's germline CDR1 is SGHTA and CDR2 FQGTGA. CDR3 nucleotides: TGTGCCAGCAGCGCAACCCGGGATGCGAACACTGAAGCTTTCTTT. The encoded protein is CASSATRDANTEAFF.

The CDR3 is CATQSSGGLGGELFF. The DNA of the CDR3 is TGTGCCACCCAGTCAAGCGGGGGCCTGGGTGGGGAGCTGTTTTTT. This chain connects TRBV25-1 to TRBJ2-2, with 8 bases fitting TRBD2. CDR3 size: 15 residues. V gave up 10 bases and J gave up 8 bases; unmatched junction bases: 15. Germline lookup yields CDR1 MGHDK and CDR2 SYGVNS.

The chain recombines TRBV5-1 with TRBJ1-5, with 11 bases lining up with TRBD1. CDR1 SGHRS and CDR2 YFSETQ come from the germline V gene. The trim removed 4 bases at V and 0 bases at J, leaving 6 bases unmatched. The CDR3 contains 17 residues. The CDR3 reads CASSPGQGARSNQPQHF. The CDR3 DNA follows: TGCGCCAGCAGCCCTGGACAGGGGGCCCGTAGCAATCAGCCCCAGCATTTT.

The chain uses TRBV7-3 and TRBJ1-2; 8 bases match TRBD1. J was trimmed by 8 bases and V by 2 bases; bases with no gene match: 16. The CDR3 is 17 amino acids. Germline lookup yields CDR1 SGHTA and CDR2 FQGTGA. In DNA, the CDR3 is TGTGCCAGCAGCTTAGTAGCAGGGGGCTCCATGAAGTGGGGCTACACCTTC. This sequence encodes CASSLVAGGSMKWGYTF.

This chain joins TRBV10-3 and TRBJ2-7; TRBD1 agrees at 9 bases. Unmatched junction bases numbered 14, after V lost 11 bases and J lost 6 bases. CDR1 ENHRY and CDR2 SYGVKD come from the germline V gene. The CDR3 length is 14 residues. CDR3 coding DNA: TGTGCCGCGCAACCTTCCGGACAGGGGTCCGAGCAGTACTTC. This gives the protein CAAQPSGQGSEQYF.

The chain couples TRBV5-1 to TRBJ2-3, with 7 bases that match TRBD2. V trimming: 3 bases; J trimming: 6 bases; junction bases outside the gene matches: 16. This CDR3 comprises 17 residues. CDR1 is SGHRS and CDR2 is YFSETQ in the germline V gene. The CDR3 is CASSSLFLAGAKDTQYF. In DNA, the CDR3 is TGCGCCAGCAGCTCCTTGTTCCTCGCGGGAGCGAAGGATACGCAGTATTTT.

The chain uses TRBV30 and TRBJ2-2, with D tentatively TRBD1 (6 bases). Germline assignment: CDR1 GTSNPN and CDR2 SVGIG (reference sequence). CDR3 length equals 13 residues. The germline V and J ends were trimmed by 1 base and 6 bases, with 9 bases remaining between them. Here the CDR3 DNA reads TGTGCCTGGAGTGCCAGGGGATCCGGGGAGCTGTTTTTT. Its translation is CAWSARGSGELFF.

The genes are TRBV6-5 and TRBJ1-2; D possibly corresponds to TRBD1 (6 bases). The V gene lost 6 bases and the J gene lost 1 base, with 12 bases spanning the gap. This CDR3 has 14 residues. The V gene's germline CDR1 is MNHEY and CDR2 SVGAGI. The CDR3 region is CASRLDRRNYGYTF. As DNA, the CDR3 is TGTGCCAGCAGATTAGACAGGCGTAACTATGGCTACACCTTC.

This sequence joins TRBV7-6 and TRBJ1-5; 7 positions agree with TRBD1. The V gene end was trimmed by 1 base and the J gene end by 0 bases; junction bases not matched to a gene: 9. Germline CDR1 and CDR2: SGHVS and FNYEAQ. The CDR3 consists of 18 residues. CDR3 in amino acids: CASSLDRGGSYSNQPQHF. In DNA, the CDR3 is TGTGCCAGCAGCTTAGACAGGGGTGGCTCGTATAGCAATCAGCCCCAGCATTTT.

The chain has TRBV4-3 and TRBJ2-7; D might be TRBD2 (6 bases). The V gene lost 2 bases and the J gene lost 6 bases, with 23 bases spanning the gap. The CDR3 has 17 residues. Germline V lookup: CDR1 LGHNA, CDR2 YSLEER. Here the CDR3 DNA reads TGCGCCAGCAGCCAACTCTTTAGAGGGACTGAGCCCTCCGAGCAGTACTTC. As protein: CASSQLFRGTEPSEQYF.

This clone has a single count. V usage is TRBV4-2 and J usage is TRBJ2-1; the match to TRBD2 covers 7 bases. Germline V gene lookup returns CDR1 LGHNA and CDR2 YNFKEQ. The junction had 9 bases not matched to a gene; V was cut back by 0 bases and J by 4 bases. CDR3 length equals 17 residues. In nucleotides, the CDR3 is TGTGCCAGCAGCCAAGAAGGCCCGGCTAGCGGATACAATGAGCAGTTCTTC. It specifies CASSQEGPASGYNEQFF.

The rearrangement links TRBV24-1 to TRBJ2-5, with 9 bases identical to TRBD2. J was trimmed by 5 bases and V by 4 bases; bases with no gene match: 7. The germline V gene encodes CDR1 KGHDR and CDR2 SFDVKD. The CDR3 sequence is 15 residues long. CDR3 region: CATSESGTSRETQYF. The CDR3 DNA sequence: TGTGCCACCAGTGAATCCGGGACTAGCAGGGAGACCCAGTACTTC.